The clone carrying this T cell receptor beta chain appeared a few times. The antigen remains unidentified. Each CDR3 protein gets one entry after TCRdb re-called the reads with MiXCR. The sample has tens of thousands of distinct CDR3 sequences; under 30% are singletons. This record comes from a study of T cell repertoires in cytomegalovirus infection. At the level of the study: TCR beta signatures that were public indicated CMV infection and matching HLA type. Whole-study results and caveats: The ex vivo response was dominated by HLA-C-restricted CMV-specific TCR beta clonotypes.

The CDR3 runs 15 residues. Germline CDR1 LGHNA, CDR2 YNFKEQ. V was pared by 4 bases and J by 0 bases, with 12 bases between. The chain employs TRBV4-2 and TRBJ1-1; no firm D call. The specimen comprised CD8+ T cells from cultured PBMCs, sampled from culture after CMV antigen stimulation. The source of this sequence is a human donor in good health (CMV status not recorded). Some clones in this sample may be carry-over from other donors' samples. CDR3 bases: TGTGCCAGCAGCCGCCGCCCGGGGATGAACACTGAAGCTTTCTTT. Its translation: CASSRRPGMNTEAFF.